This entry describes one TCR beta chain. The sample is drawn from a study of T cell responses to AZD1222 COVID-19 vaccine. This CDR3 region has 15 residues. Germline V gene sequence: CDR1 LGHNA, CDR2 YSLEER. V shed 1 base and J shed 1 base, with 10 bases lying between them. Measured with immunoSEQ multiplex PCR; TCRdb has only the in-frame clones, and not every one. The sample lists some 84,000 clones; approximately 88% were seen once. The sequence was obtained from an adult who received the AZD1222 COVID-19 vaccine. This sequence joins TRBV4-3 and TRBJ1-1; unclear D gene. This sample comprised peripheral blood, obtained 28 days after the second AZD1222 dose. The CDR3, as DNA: TGCGCCAGCAGCCAAGGATCCGGTCGGAACACTGAAGCTTTCTTT. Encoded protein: CASSQGSGRNTEAFF.